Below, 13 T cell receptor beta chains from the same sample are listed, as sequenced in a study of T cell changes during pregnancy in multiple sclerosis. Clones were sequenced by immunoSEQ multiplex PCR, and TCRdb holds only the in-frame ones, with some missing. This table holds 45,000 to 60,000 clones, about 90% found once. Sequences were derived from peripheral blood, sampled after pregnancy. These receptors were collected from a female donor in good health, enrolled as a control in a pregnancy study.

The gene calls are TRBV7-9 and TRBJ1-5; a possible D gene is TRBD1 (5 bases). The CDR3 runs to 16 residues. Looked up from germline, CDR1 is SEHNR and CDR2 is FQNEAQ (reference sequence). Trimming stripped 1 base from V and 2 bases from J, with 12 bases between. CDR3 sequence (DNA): TGTGCCAGCAGCTTAGTCGGCGGGGGAGGCAATCAGCCCCAGCATTTT. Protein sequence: CASSLVGGGGNQPQHF.

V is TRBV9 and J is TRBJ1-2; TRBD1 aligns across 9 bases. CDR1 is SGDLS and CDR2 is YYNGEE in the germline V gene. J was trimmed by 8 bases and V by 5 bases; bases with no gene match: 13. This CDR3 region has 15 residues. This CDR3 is CASRHRDRARWGYTF. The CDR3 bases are TGTGCCAGCAGACACCGGGACAGGGCTCGATGGGGCTACACCTTC.

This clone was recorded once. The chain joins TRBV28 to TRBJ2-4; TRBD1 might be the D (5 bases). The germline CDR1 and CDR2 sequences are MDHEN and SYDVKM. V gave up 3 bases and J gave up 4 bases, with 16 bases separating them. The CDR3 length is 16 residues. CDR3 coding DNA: TGTGCCAGCAGTTTGATAGTCAGGGCTGATAAAAACATTCAGTACTTC. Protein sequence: CASSLIVRADKNIQYF.

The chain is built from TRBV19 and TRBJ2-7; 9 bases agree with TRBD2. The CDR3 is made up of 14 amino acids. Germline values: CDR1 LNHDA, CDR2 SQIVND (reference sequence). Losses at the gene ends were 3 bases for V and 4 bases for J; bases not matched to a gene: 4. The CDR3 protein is CASSIAGGQYEQYF. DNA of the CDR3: TGTGCCAGTAGTATTGCGGGAGGGCAATACGAGCAGTACTTC.

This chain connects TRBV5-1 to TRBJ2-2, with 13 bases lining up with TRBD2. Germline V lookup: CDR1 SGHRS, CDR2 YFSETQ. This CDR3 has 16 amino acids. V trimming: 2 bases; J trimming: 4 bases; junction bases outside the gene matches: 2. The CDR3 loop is CASSLLAGGPTGELFF. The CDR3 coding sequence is TGCGCCAGCAGCTTACTAGCGGGGGGGCCCACCGGGGAGCTGTTTTTT.

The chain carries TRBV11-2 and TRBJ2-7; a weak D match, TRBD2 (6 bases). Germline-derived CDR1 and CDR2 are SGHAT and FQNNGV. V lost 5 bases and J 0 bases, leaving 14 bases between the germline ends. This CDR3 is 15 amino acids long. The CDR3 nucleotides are TGTGCCAGCAGCATCCGGTCCGGGGGCTCCTACGAGCAGTACTTC. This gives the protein CASSIRSGGSYEQYF.

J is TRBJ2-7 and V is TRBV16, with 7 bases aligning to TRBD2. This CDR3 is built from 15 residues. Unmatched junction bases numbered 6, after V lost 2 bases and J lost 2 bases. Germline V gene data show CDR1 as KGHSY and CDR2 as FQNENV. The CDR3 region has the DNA TGTGCCAGCAGCCAACGGTCTAGCGGCCCCTACGAGCAGTACTTC. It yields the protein CASSQRSSGPYEQYF. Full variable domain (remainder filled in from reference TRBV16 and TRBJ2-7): GEEVAQTPKHLVRGEGQKAKLYCAPIKGHSYVFWYQQVLKNEFKFLISFQNENVFDETGMPKERFSAKCLPNSPCSLEIQATKLEDSAVYFCASSQRSSGPYEQYFGPGTRLTVT.

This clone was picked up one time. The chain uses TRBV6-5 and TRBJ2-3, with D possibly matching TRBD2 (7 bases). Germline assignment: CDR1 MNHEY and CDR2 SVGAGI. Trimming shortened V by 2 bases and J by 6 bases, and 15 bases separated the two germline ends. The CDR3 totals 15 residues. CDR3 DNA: TGTGCCAGCAGTTACGAATTGGGAGGGGGGGATACGCAGTATTTT. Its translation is CASSYELGGGDTQYF.

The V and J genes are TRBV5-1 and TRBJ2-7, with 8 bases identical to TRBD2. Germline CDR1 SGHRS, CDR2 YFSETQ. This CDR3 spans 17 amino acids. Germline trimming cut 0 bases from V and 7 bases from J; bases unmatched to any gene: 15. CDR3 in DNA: TGCGCCAGCAGCTTGGTTTTAGCGGGGACGGGGGCGGATGAGCAGTACTTC. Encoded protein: CASSLVLAGTGADEQYF.

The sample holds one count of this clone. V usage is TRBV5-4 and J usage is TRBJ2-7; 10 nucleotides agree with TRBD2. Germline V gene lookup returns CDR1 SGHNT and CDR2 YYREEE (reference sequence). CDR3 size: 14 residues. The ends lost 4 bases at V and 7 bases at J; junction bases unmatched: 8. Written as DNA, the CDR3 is TGTGCCAGCAGCGATAGCGGGAGGCCGTGGGAGCAGTACTTC. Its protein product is CASSDSGRPWEQYF.

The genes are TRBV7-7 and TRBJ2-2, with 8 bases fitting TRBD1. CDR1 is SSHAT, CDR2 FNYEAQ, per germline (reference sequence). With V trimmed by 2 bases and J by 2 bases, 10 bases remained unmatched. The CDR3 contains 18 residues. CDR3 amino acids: CASSLNPTGAFNTGELFF. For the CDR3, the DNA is TGTGCCAGCAGCTTAAACCCGACAGGGGCCTTTAACACCGGGGAGCTGTTTTTT.

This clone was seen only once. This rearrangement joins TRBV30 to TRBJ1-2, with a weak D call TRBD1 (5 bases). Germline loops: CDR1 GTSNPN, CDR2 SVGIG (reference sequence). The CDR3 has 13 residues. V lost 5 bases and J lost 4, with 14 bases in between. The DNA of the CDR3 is TGTGCCTGGGGGGGAGGGCGTGTCTATGGCTACACCTTC. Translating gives CAWGGGRVYGYTF. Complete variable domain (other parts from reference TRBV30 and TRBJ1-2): SQTIHQWPATLVQPVGSPLSLECTVEGTSNPNLYWYRQAAGRGLQLLFYSVGIGQISSEVPQNLSASRPQDRQFILSSKKLLLSDSGFYLCAWGGGRVYGYTFGSGTRLTVV.

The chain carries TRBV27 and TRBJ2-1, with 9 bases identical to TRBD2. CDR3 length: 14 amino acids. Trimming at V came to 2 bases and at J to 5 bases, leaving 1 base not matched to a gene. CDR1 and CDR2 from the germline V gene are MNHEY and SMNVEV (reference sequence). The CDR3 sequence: CASSLAGGHNEQFF. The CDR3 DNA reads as TGTGCCAGCAGTTTAGCGGGAGGGCACAATGAGCAGTTCTTC.